This T cell receptor beta chain originates from a study of T cell responses to AZD1222 COVID-19 vaccine. Only in-frame clones appear in the TCRdb table, and some are missing; sequencing was by immunoSEQ multiplex PCR. The profile shows 100,000 to 130,000 clones, about nine tenths of them singletons. Germline lookup yields CDR1 MGHRA and CDR2 YSYEKL. The germline V and J ends were trimmed by 1 base and 5 bases, with 8 bases remaining between them. This CDR3 has 14 amino acids. Study-wide results and caveats: Recipients of AZD1222 seropositive at baseline numbered only 5 or 6. Vaccine-associated CD4 TCRs spanned spike, dominant at 160-218 and 743-854. Unmutated variant regions reportedly attract nearly half of all spike-specific TCRs. Spike-specific TCR breadth and depth were elevated following two AZD1222 doses.

Worth noting for this clone: Antigen: not known.

Sequences were derived from peripheral blood, sampled on day 0 of MenACWY control vaccination. The TCR was taken from an adult in good health. The chain combines TRBV4-1 with TRBJ2-2, with D hard to call. The CDR3 sequence is CASSQGVRTGELFF. CDR3 bases: TGCGCCAGCAGCCAAGGAGTGCGGACCGGGGAGCTGTTTTTT.